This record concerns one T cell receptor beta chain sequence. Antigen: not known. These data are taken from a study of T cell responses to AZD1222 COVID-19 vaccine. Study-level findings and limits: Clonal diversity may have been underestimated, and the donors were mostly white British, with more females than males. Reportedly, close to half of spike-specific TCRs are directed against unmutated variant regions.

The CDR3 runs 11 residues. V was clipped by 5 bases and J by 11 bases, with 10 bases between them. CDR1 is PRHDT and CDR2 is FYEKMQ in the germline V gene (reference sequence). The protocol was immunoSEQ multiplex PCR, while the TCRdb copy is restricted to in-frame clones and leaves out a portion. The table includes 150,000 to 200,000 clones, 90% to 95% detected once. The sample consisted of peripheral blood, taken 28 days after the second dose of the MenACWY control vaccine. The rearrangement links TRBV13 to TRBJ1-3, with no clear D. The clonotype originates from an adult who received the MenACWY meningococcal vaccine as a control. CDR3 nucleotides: TGTGCCAGCAGCATAAAGCAGGCCATATATTTT. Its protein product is CASSIKQAIYF.